The 17 T cell receptor beta chains reported below all come from one sample, sequenced in a study of blood T cell repertoires in COVID-19. Data came from immunoSEQ multiplex PCR; TCRdb stores just in-frame clones and leaves some out. This table has 370,000 or so clones, approximately 87% appearing once. Sequencing input: PBMCs or T cells enriched from blood (not recorded which). Receptors originate from a man under 40 who had recovered from COVID-19.

The DNA for the CDR3 is TGTGCCAGCAGTTACGCTCAGGTTCGGAGGAGCAATCAGCCCCAGCATTTT. It encodes CASSYAQVRRSNQPQHF. The chain links TRBV6-2 or TRBV6-3 to TRBJ1-5; D is ambiguous. Germline CDR1 and CDR2: MNHEY and SVGEGT. The CDR3 runs 17 residues. V dropped 2 bases and J dropped 1 base, with 15 bases sitting between them.

V gene TRBV4-3 combines with J gene TRBJ2-7; 9 bases align to TRBD2. Germline V gene data show CDR1 as LGHNA and CDR2 as YSLEER. V lost 1 base, J lost 4 bases, and 2 bases stayed unmatched. There are 14 residues in the CDR3. The CDR3 is CASSQGLAVYEQYF. DNA of the CDR3: TGCGCCAGCAGCCAAGGACTAGCGGTATACGAGCAGTACTTC.

The sample holds one count of this clone. The J gene is TRBJ1-1, the V gene TRBV18; D ambiguous. This CDR3 contains 15 residues. With 3 bases removed from V and 4 bases from J, the gap between germline ends came to 15 bases. The V gene's germline CDR1 is KGHSH and CDR2 LQKENI. DNA for the CDR3: TGTGCCAGCTCACCCACCTACATGGCGGGCACTGAAGCTTTCTTT. It yields the protein CASSPTYMAGTEAFF. Complete variable domain (other parts from reference TRBV18 and TRBJ1-1): NAGVMQNPRHLVRRRGQEARLRCSPMKGHSHVYWYRQLPEEGLKFMVYLQKENIIDESGMPKERFSAEFPKEGPSILRIQQVVRGDSAAYFCASSPTYMAGTEAFFGQGTRLTVV.

The CDR3 nucleotides are TGTGCCAGTACCGACAGGGTGAACACTGAAGCTTTCTTT. This translates into CASTDRVNTEAFF. This chain uses TRBV3-1 (or the pseudogene TRBV3-2) with TRBJ1-1; 7 bases fit TRBD1. With 9 bases clipped from V and 0 bases from J, the junction kept 4 bases outside the gene matches. The CDR3 covers 13 residues. Germline loops: CDR1 LGHDT, CDR2 YNNKEL (reference sequence).

This sequence joins TRBV11-2 and TRBJ2-7, with 7 bases aligning to TRBD1. Germline V gene data show CDR1 as SGHAT and CDR2 as FQNNGV. The V and J ends lost 1 base and 6 bases, in that order; junction bases with no gene match: 9. The CDR3 runs to 15 residues. This CDR3 reads CASSLGPTGHLEQYF. The CDR3 DNA reads as TGTGCCAGCAGCTTAGGCCCGACAGGGCACCTCGAGCAGTACTTC.

The rearrangement uses TRBV4-2 and TRBJ1-4, with D uncertain. Per germline, CDR1 LGHNA and CDR2 YNFKEQ. The CDR3 is made up of 15 amino acids. Trimming cost V 0 bases and J 5 bases, with 10 bases left between them. CDR3 sequence: CASSQDRSGNEKLFF. The CDR3 region has the DNA TGTGCCAGCAGCCAAGATCGGTCAGGAAATGAAAAACTGTTTTTT.

This chain connects TRBV3-1 (or the pseudogene TRBV3-2) to TRBJ2-7, with 12 bases aligning to TRBD1. The CDR3 is 15 amino acids. The J segment lost 7 bases and the V segment lost 4 bases, leaving 8 bases of the junction unmatched. Per the germline V gene, CDR1 is LGHDT and CDR2 is YNNKEL (reference sequence). The CDR3 DNA reads as TGTGCCAGCAGCCCACCGGGACAGGGGGCTTGGGAGCAGTACTTC. Amino acid sequence: CASSPPGQGAWEQYF.

The chain has TRBV14 and TRBJ1-1; the D is unclear. Germline V gene lookup returns CDR1 SGHDN and CDR2 FVKESK. The CDR3 runs to 17 residues. The V and J ends lost 1 base and 2 bases respectively, with 17 bases between them. As DNA, the CDR3 is TGTGCCAGCAGCCAAGTTCTGAGGGTGGGGAGAAACACTGAAGCTTTCTTT. It translates to CASSQVLRVGRNTEAFF.

The V call is TRBV6-5, the J call TRBJ1-5; 7 bases agree with TRBD1. Losses at the gene ends were 5 bases for V and 6 bases for J; bases not matched to a gene: 4. CDR1 is MNHEY, CDR2 SVGAGI, per germline. This CDR3 spans 13 amino acids. The CDR3 nucleotides are TGTGCCAGCAGTAATACAGGGGTTCAGCCCCAGCATTTT. Its protein product is CASSNTGVQPQHF.

The chain employs TRBV19 and TRBJ1-5; TRBD1 agrees at 7 bases. This CDR3 comprises 15 residues. Trimming cost V 9 bases and J 7 bases; bases outside gene matches: 15. Per the germline V gene, CDR1 is LNHDA and CDR2 is SQIVND (reference sequence). CDR3 coding DNA: TGTGCCAGCCAGAAACCGGGACAGATAAAACAGCCCCAGCATTTT. Its protein product is CASQKPGQIKQPQHF.

The chain links TRBV18 to TRBJ1-1, with TRBD1 as a possible D gene (6 bases). Germline V gene lookup returns CDR1 KGHSH and CDR2 LQKENI. CDR3 length: 14 amino acids. Trimming removed 8 bases at V and 5 bases at J, with 18 bases between. CDR3 in DNA: TGTGCCAGCCCGCGGGGGGGGCTTGGAACTGAAGCTTTCTTT. It codes for CASPRGGLGTEAFF.

Written as DNA, the CDR3 is TGTGCCTGGAGTGTACAGGGGCCCACTGAAGCTTTCTTT. Its protein product is CAWSVQGPTEAFF. The gene calls are TRBV30 and TRBJ1-1; 7 bases align to TRBD1. Germline V gene data show CDR1 as GTSNPN and CDR2 as SVGIG (reference sequence). The CDR3 is made up of 13 amino acids. J lost 4 bases, V lost 0 bases, and 2 bases had no gene match.

This clone was detected only once. The V call is TRBV6-5, the J call TRBJ1-5, with TRBD1 identical over 7 bases. The CDR3 spans 13 residues. Germline CDR1 MNHEY, CDR2 SVGAGI. With V trimmed by 7 bases and J by 9 bases, 9 bases remained unmatched. CDR3 sequence reads: CASTADREPPQHF. CDR3 DNA: TGTGCCAGCACCGCCGACAGGGAACCGCCCCAGCATTTT.

This clone was recorded once. The rearrangement uses TRBV10-3 and TRBJ1-6, with D hard to call. The CDR3 contains 15 residues. Per the germline V gene, CDR1 is ENHRY and CDR2 is SYGVKD. Trimming cost V 8 bases and J 3 bases, with 14 bases left between them. CDR3 sequence (DNA): TGTGCCATCTCCCCCAGTTTAATCTATAATTCACCCCTCCACTTT. This gives the protein CAISPSLIYNSPLHF.

The chain combines TRBV7-6 with TRBJ1-5; no clear D. The germline V gene encodes CDR1 SGHVS and CDR2 FNYEAQ. CDR3 length: 16 amino acids. V lost 1 base to trimming and J lost 2 bases, with 12 bases between them. CDR3 sequence (DNA): TGTGCCAGCAGCTTAGAGGCAGGCGGGGGCAATCAGCCCCAGCATTTT. The encoded protein is CASSLEAGGGNQPQHF.

This clone was recorded a few times. The rearrangement joins TRBV7-9 to TRBJ2-2, with a tentative D call TRBD1 (6 bases). The V gene lost 2 bases and the J gene lost 3 bases, with 10 bases spanning the gap. Germline V lookup: CDR1 SEHNR, CDR2 FQNEAQ (reference sequence). The CDR3 totals 15 residues. The CDR3 coding sequence is TGTGCCAGCAGCTTATCCAGGGGACACACCGGGGAGCTGTTTTTT. This encodes CASSLSRGHTGELFF.

The V gene is TRBV7-9, the J gene TRBJ2-1; no definite D call. Trimming shortened V by 6 bases and J by 4 bases, and 7 bases separated the two germline ends. The CDR3 covers 12 residues. Germline lookup yields CDR1 SEHNR and CDR2 FQNEAQ (reference sequence). This CDR3 is CASRALYNEQFF. CDR3 sequence (DNA): TGTGCCAGCAGGGCCCTTTACAATGAGCAGTTCTTC.